The T cell receptor (beta chain) described here comes from a study of T cell responses to AZD1222 COVID-19 vaccine. Germline lookup yields CDR1 LGHDT and CDR2 YNNKEL (reference sequence). The CDR3 covers 14 residues. Trimming shortened V by 4 bases and J by 4 bases, and 10 bases separated the two germline ends. Assay: immunoSEQ multiplex PCR; the TCRdb copy retains only in-frame clones and omits some. In the table there are around 76,000 clones, roughly 85% of which are singletons. This TCR was sampled from an adult in good health. The sequences come from peripheral blood, collected on day 0 of AZD1222 vaccination. The chain recombines TRBV3-1 (or the pseudogene TRBV3-2) with TRBJ1-4; possible D gene TRBD1, 6 bases. The CDR3 loop reads CASSPRDINEKLFF. CDR3 bases: TGTGCCAGCAGCCCCCGGGACATTAATGAAAAACTGTTTTTT.